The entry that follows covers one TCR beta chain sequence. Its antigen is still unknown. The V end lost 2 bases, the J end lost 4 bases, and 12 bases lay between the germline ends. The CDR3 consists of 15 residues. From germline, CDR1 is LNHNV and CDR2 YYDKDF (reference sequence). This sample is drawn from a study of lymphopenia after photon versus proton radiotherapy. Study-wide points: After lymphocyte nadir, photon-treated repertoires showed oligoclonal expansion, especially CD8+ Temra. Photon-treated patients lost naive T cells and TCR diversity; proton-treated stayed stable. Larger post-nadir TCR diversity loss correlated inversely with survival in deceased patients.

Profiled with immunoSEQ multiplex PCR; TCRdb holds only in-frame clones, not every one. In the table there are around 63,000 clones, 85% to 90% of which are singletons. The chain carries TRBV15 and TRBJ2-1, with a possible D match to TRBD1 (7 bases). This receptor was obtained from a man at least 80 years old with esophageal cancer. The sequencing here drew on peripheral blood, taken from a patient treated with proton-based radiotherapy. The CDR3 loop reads CATSRRGTAYNEQFF. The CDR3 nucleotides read TGTGCCACCAGCAGACGCGGGACAGCTTACAATGAGCAGTTCTTC.